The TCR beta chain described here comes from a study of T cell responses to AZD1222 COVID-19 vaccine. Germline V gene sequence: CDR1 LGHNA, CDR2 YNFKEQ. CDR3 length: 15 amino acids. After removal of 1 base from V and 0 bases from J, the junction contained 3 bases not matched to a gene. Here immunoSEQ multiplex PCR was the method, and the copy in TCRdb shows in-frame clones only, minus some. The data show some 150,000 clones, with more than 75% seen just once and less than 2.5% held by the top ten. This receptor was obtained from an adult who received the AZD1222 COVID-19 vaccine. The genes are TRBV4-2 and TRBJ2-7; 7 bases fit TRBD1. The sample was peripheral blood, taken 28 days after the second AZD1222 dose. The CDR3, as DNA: TGTGCCAGCAGCCAAGGGACAGGCCCCTCCTACGAGCAGTACTTC. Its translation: CASSQGTGPSYEQYF.